The TCR beta chain described here comes from a study of T cells in Graves' hyperthyroidism and ophthalmopathy. In the study overall: Once the initial diagnosis was made, peripheral blood was obtained before any treatment. Overall study results and limits: Blood held most thyroid clonotypes expanded above 0.001 frequency.

CDR1 and CDR2 from the germline V gene are LNHDA and SQIVND (reference sequence). The CDR3 has 14 residues. Trimming pared 2 bases from V and 4 bases from J, leaving 11 bases between. Amplified regions were TCR beta CDR3 sequences from RNA transcripts. The primer set for the first-round RT-PCR of the TCR CDR3 was HTBI. TCRdb processed the multiplex PCR reads anew with MiXCR; each CDR3 protein has one entry. The sample has roughly 400,000 distinct CDR3 sequences, roughly 25% seen once. On this clonotype: No antigen is known for it.

Absence of ophthalmopathy progression within 18 months defined stable Graves' hyperthyroidism. Diagnoses used clinical symptoms, serum thyroxine and TRAb, thyroid ultrasound and orbital computed tomography. Input material: blood. The clonotype originates from a man aged 50-59 years with Graves' hyperthyroidism. This chain uses TRBV19 with TRBJ1-1; D is unresolved. The CDR3 loop is CASSIRGPTTEAFF. CDR3 DNA sequence: TGTGCCAGTAGTATAAGAGGCCCCACCACTGAAGCTTTCTTT.